This TCR beta chain was identified during a study of T cells in Graves' hyperthyroidism and ophthalmopathy (dated by TCRdb to the late 2010s). Regarding the study in general: Peripheral blood was collected at initial diagnosis, before any treatment. After blood sampling, hyperthyroidism patients were treated with methimazole at a starting dose of 30 mg daily, and ophthalmopathy patients were treated with high-dose intravenous methylprednisolone. TCR Vbeta CDR3 sequencing of 120 to 150 peripheral blood samples (43 ophthalmopathy, around 80 hyperthyroidism and about 17 progressor patients) is reported in the paper. Prospective prediction of ophthalmopathy was tested in an independent validation cohort of approximately 19 hyperthyroidism patients and 17 patients who later progressed to ophthalmopathy. For training and testing, the 100 or so patients in the discovery cohort were randomly divided in a 7:3 ratio. The study also compared thyroid tissue and blood T-cell repertoires from 5 to 7 Graves' hyperthyroidism patients. TCR V-J signatures able to tell the groups apart were searched for in a discovery cohort of 100 patients, of whom about 40 had Graves' ophthalmopathy and about 55 had stable Graves' hyperthyroidism. Paper-wide results and their limitations: No statistical method was used to set the sample size in advance, and investigators knew the group allocation. Most expanded thyroid clonotypes (frequency above 0.001) were also detected in blood, suggesting blood repertoires may reflect thyroid immune responses. In cross-validation, a model built on a 13 V-J signature told ophthalmopathy apart from stable hyperthyroidism with over 85% sensitivity and roughly 81% specificity, and in testing the same model reached 80%/75%. In validation, the model predicted progression to ophthalmopathy with roughly 70% sensitivity and about 72% specificity, a median of 6.5 months before onset.

The TCR beta CDR3 regions were amplified from the RNA transcripts. The first round of RT-PCR for the TCR CDR3 was performed with the HTBI primer set and the Qiagen OneStep RT-PCR kit. Libraries were constructed in a second round of multiplex PCR, after which size selection and purification were performed. Libraries were sequenced paired-end with 100 bp reads on an Illumina HiSeq2000. The original methods were these. SOAPnuke was used to process the raw data, removing reads that contained adapters or uncalled bases, had a mean Phred below 15, or lacked an exact match to the constant primer or identifier. COPE v1.2.5 was used to merge the high-quality paired reads, and each unique nucleotide sequence was defined as a clonotype. MiTCR v1.1 was used to align clonotypes to the IMGT TRBV, TRBD and TRBJ reference segments. The analysis was restricted to V-J combinations with a frequency above 0.0001, which together covered 99% to 99.2% of the repertoires. The TCS score was defined as F50 (clonal expansion) divided by E x V (chaos), with BLOSUM62-based TCRdist calculated between CDR3 peptides within each V-J. Welch's t-statistics and random forest reduced roughly 500 V-J features to under 15, which were used in a naive Bayes classifier (R e1071). TCRdb ran its own pipeline on the public reads, namely fastp trimming at Q25 and MiXCR clone calling, and kept in-frame beta chains. Every CDR3 protein is listed once, alongside the most common genes and DNA of its rows. The V and J calls were determined by TCRdb, not by the authors. This sample lists 350,000 to 400,000 distinct CDR3 sequences; about 18% were detected once. The top ten clonotypes cover 35% to 45% of the sample.

The CDR3 starts with the cysteine, ends with the phenylalanine, and has 13 residues. Only the CDR3 DNA stays, 39 bases, in frame from base 1. At the junction V is shortened by 8 bases and J by 0 bases, with 12 bases in between. CDR1 DFQATT and CDR2 SNEGSKA are derived from the germline V gene (reference sequence). In the ophthalmopathy patients, disease was moderately to severely active, with a Clinical Activity Score of 3 or more, a NOSPECS grade of 4 or more, and a duration of less than 3 months. The study excluded patients with uncontrolled infections, other autoimmune diseases, pregnancy or lactation. Diagnoses were established on the basis of clinical symptoms, serum thyroxine and TRAb, thyroid ultrasound, and orbital computed tomography. PBMCs were separated from approximately 10 ml of fresh peripheral blood using Ficoll-Paque density gradient centrifugation. Total RNA was extracted with Trizol reagent, and quality was checked on an Agilent 2100 Bioanalyzer.

This clonotype was recorded at least ten times. The antigen it recognizes is unknown. Within one base of it there is no much larger clone, and no base qualities were kept. The sequence was collected from a man younger than 30 with Graves' ophthalmopathy. The sequencing sample was made of blood. The chain couples TRBV20-1 to TRBJ2-3; a confident D gene designation cannot be given. This receptor has the CDR3 CSPSDVSTDTQYF. The DNA sequence is given as TGCAGTCCTTCTGACGTTAGCACAGATACGCAGTATTTT.